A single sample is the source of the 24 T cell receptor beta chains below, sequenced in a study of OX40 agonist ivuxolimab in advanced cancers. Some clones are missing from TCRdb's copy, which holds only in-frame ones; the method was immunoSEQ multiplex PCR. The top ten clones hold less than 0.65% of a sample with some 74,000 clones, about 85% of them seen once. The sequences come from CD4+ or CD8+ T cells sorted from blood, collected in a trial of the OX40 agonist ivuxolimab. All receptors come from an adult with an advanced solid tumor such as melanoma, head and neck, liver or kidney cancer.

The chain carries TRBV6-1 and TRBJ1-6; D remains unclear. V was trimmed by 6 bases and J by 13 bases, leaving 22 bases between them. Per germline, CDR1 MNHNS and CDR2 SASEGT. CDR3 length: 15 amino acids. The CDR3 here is CASSENRAYQRPLHF. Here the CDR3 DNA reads TGTGCCAGCAGCGAAAACCGGGCATATCAAAGGCCCCTCCACTTT.

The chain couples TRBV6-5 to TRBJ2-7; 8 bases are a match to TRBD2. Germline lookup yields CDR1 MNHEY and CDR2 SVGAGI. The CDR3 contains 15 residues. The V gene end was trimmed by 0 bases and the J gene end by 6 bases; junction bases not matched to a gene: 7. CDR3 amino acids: CASSYSSGRRAEQYF. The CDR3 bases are TGTGCCAGCAGTTACTCCAGCGGGAGACGGGCCGAGCAGTACTTC.

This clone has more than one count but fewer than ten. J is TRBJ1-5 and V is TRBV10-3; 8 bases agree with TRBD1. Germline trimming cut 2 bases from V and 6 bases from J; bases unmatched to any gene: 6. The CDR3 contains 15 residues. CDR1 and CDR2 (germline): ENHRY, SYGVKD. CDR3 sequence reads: CAISEGRGQGQPQHF. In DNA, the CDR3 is TGTGCCATCAGTGAGGGCAGGGGGCAGGGTCAGCCCCAGCATTTT.

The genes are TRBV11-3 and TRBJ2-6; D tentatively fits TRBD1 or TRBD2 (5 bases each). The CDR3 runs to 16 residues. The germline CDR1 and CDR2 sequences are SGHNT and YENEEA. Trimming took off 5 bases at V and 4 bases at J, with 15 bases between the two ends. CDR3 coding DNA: TGTGCCAGCAGCACCGGGACCGTCTGGGGGGCCAACGTCCTGACTTTC. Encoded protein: CASSTGTVWGANVLTF.

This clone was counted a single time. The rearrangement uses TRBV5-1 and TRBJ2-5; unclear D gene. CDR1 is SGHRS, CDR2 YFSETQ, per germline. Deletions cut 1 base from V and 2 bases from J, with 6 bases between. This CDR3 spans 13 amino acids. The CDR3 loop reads CASSLTEQETQYF. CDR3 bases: TGCGCCAGCAGCTTGACTGAACAAGAGACCCAGTACTTC. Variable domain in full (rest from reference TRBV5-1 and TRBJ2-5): KAGVTQTPRYLIKTRGQQVTLSCSPISGHRSVSWYQQTPGQGLQFLFEYFSETQRNKGNFPGRFSGRQFSNSRSEMNVSTLELGDSALYLCASSLTEQETQYFGPGTRLLVL.

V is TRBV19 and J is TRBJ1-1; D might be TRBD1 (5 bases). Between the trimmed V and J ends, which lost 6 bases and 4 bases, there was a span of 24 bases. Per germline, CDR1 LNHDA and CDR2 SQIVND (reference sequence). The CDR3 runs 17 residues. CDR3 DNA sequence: TGTGCCAGTAGCCACTCCGGGGGGGGAATAAGATCCACTGAAGCTTTCTTT. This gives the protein CASSHSGGGIRSTEAFF.

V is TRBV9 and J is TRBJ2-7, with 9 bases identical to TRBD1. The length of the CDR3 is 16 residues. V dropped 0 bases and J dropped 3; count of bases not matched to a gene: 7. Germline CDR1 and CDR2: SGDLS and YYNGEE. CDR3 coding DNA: TGTGCCAGCAGCGTAGGTGGGACAGGGACCATCTACGAGCAGTACTTC. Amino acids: CASSVGGTGTIYEQYF.

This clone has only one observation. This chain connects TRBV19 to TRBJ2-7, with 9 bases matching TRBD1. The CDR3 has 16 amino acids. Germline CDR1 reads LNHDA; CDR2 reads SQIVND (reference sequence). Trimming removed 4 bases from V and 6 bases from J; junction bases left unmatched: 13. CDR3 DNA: TGTGCCAGTAGTACTTTACCGGGACAGGGTACGTGCGAGCAGTACTTC. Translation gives CASSTLPGQGTCEQYF.

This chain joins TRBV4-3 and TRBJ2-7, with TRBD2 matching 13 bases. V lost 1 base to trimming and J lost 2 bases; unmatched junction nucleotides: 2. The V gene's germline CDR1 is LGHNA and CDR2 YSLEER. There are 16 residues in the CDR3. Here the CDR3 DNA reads TGCGCCAGCAGCCAAGTACTAGCGGGAGGGCCCTACGAGCAGTACTTC. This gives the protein CASSQVLAGGPYEQYF.

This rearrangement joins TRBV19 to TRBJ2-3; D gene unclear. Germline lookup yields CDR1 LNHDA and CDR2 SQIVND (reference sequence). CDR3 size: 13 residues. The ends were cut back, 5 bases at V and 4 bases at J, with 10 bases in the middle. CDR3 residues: CASSLQIPDTQYF. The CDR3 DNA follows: TGTGCCAGTAGTCTCCAGATCCCAGATACGCAGTATTTT.

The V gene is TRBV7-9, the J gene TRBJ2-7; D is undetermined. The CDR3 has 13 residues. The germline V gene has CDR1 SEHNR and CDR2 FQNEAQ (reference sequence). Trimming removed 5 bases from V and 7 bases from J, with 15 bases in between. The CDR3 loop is CASSAPRSGEQYF. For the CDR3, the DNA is TGTGCCAGCAGCGCGCCAAGGTCAGGAGAGCAGTACTTC.

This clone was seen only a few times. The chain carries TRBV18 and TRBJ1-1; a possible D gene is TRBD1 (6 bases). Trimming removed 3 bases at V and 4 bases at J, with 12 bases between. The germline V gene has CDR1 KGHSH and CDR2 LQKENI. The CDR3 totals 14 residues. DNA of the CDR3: TGTGCCAGCTCACCTCAGGGGTTCTTCACTGAAGCTTTCTTT. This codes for CASSPQGFFTEAFF. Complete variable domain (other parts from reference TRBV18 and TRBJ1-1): NAGVMQNPRHLVRRRGQEARLRCSPMKGHSHVYWYRQLPEEGLKFMVYLQKENIIDESGMPKERFSAEFPKEGPSILRIQQVVRGDSAAYFCASSPQGFFTEAFFGQGTRLTVV.

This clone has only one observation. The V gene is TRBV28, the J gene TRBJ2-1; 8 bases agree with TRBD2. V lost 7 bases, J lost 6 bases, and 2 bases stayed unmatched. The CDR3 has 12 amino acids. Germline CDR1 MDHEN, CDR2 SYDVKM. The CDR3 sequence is CASIRGGNEQFF. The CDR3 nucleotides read TGTGCCAGCATCCGGGGGGGCAATGAGCAGTTCTTC. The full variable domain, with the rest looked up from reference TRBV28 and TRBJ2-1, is DVKVTQSSRYLVKRTGEKVFLECVQDMDHENMFWYRQDPGLGLRLIYFSYDVKMKEKGDIPEGYSVSREKKERFSLILESASTNQTSMYLCASIRGGNEQFFGPGTRLTVL.

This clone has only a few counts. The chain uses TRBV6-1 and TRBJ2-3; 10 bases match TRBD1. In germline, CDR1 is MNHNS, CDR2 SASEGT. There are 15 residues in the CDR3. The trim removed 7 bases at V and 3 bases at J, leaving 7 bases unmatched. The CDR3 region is CASTSGQGTTDTQYF. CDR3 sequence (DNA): TGTGCCAGCACTTCGGGACAGGGGACAACAGATACGCAGTATTTT.

CDR3: CASRTDPRGYTF. CDR3 nucleotide sequence: TGTGCCAGCAGGACCGACCCACGCGGCTACACCTTC. The rearrangement joins TRBV6-1 to TRBJ1-2; D ambiguous. This CDR3 has 12 amino acids. Trimming took 6 bases from V and 8 from J, leaving 13 bases between them. Germline CDR1 and CDR2: MNHNS and SASEGT.

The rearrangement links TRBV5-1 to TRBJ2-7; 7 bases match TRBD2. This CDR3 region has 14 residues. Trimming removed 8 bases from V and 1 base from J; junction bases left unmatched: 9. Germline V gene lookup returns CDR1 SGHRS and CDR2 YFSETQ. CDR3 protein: CASSGWEGSYEQYF. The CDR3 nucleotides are TGCGCCAGTTCAGGGTGGGAGGGATCCTACGAGCAGTACTTC.

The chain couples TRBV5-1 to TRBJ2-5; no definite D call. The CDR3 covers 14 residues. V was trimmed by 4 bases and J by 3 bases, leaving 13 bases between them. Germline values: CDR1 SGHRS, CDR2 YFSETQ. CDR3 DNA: TGCGCCAGCAGCCCCCGGGCCGGTGAAGAGACCCAGTACTTC. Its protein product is CASSPRAGEETQYF.

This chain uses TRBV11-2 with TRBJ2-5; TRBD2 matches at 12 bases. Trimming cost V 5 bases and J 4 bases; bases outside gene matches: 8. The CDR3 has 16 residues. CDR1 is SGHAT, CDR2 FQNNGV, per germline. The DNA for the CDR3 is TGTGCCAGCAGCCCGCGACTAGCGGGAGATGGAGAGACCCAGTACTTC. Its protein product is CASSPRLAGDGETQYF.

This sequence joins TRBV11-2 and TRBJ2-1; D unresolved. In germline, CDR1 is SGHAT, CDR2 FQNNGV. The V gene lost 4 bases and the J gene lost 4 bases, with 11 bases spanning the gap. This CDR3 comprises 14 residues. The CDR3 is CASSSVRRYNEQFF. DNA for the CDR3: TGTGCCAGCAGCTCCGTCCGGCGATACAATGAGCAGTTCTTC.

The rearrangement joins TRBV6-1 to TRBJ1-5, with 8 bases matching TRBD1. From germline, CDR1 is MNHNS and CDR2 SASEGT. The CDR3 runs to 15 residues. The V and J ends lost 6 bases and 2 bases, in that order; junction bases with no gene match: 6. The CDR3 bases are TGTGCCAGCAGCCTTACAGGGGGAGGCAATCAGCCCCAGCATTTT. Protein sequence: CASSLTGGGNQPQHF.

The CDR3 loop is CASAGYEQYF. As DNA, the CDR3 is TGTGCCAGCGCCGGATACGAGCAGTACTTC. The chain recombines TRBV28 with TRBJ2-7; D is unclear. There are 10 residues in the CDR3. The germline gives CDR1 MDHEN, CDR2 SYDVKM. Trimming cost V 8 bases and J 4 bases, with 6 bases left between them.

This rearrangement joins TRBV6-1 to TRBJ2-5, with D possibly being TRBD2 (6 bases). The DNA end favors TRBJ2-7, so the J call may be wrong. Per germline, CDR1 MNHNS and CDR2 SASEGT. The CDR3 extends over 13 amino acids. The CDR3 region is CASSRLESYEQYF. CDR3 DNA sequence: TGTGCCAGCAGTAGACTAGAGTCCTACGAGCAGTACTTC.

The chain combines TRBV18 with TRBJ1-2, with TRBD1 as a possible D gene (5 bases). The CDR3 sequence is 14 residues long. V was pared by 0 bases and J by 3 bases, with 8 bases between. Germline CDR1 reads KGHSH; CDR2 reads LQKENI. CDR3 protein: CASSPPGVYYGYTF. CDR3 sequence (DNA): TGTGCCAGCTCACCACCGGGGGTTTACTATGGCTACACCTTC.

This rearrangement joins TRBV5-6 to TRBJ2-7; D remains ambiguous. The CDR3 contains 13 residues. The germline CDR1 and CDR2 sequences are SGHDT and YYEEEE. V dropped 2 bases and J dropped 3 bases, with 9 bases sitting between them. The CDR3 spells CASSFISVYEQYF. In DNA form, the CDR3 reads TGTGCCAGCAGCTTCATCTCCGTCTACGAGCAGTACTTC.